What follows is one TCR beta chain and its context. What it binds is unknown. The PCR had 60 Vbeta and 13 Jbeta primers. Repertoires were generated with immunoSEQ multiplex PCR, while TCRdb's copy carries only in-frame clones and drops some. In the table there are 100,000 to 150,000 clones, 75% to 85% of which are singletons. The CDR3 contains 16 residues. This sample is drawn from a study of cytomegalovirus exposure and HLA in healthy donors. The donors were healthy bone marrow donors. Study findings and constraints: Earlier analysis found most TCR beta V segments productive about 87% or about 30% of the time. A few CMV-associated chains were confirmed in vitro to be specific for CMV antigens. 16,951 TCR beta sequences were associated with HLA alleles at 0.05 false discovery rate in a later analysis.

Sequences were obtained from PBMCs. This receptor was obtained from a man aged 50 or older in good health and CMV-seronegative. The V gene is TRBV21-1, the J gene TRBJ1-5; the table's TRBD1 call for D was not verified on the DNA. TRBV21-1 is annotated as a pseudogene. As DNA, the CDR3 is TGTGCCAGCAGCAGTGGGGGCCAGGGGTTAAATCAGCCCCAGCATTTT. Protein sequence: CASSSGGQGLNQPQHF.